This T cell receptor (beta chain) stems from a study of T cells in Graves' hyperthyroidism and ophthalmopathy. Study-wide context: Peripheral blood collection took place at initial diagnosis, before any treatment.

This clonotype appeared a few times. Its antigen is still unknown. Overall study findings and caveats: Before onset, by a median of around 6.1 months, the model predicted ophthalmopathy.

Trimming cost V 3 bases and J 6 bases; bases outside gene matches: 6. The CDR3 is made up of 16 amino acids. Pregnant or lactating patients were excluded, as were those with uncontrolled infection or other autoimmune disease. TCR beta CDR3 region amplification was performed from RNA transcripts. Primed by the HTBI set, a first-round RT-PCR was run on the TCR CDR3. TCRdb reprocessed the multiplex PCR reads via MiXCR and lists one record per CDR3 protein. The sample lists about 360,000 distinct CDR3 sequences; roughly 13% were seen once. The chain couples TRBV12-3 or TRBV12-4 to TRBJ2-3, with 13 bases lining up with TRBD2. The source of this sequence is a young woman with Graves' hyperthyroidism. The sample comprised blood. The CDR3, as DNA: TGTGCCAGCAGTTTCGGACTAGCGGGAGACCCGGATACGCAGTATTTT. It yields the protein CASSFGLAGDPDTQYF.